These 11 T cell receptor beta chains share one sample of origin, sequenced in a study of regulatory T cells in long-lasting Graves disease. Through Arm-PCR of CDR3 regions and iRepertoire HTBI primers, TCR beta libraries were built. MiXCR, run by TCRdb on the multiplex PCR reads, gives a single entry per CDR3 protein. The sample contains roughly 400,000 distinct CDR3 sequences, 16% of which appear only once. Specified time point: newly diagnosed GD, antithyroid drugs for less than 3 months. Isolated PBMC RNA provided the starting material for the TCR library. The same data also went into a second study, on T cells in Graves' hyperthyroidism and ophthalmopathy.

The input for sequencing was peripheral blood mononuclear cells (PBMCs), taken at new diagnosis, from a patient treated with antithyroid drugs. The source is a woman under 30 with Graves disease.

Points on this clonotype: This may be a read error, as it is one base from a much larger clone. The chain links TRBV30 to TRBJ2-1, with 7 positions matching TRBD2. V trimming: 6 bases; J trimming: 10 bases; junction bases outside the gene matches: 12. CDR1 is GTSNPN and CDR2 is SVGIG in the germline V gene (reference sequence). This CDR3 region has 13 residues. Here the CDR3 reads CACTKRGSYEQFF. The DNA of the CDR3 is TGTGCCTGTACAAAGCGGGGTTCCTACGAGCAGTTCTTC.

The rearrangement uses TRBV24-1 and TRBJ2-1; 8 bases are shared with TRBD2. From germline, CDR1 is KGHDR and CDR2 SFDVKD. The junction had 8 bases not matched to a gene; V was cut back by 2 bases and J by 0 bases. The CDR3 spans 18 residues. CDR3 sequence (DNA): TGTGCCACCAGTGATTGGGTTAGCGGGATCAGCTCCTACAATGAGCAGTTCTTC. It specifies CATSDWVSGISSYNEQFF.

CDR3 nucleotides: TGTGCCAGCAGCTTGGAAAGGAACCGCGGCACAGATACGCAGTATTTT. Protein product: CASSLERNRGTDTQYF. The chain employs TRBV5-6 and TRBJ2-3, with unresolved D. CDR1 is SGHDT and CDR2 is YYEEEE in the germline V gene. V lost 0 bases and J lost 1, with 12 bases in between. The CDR3 covers 16 residues.

This chain links TRBV19 with TRBJ2-1; tentatively, D is TRBD2 (6 bases). CDR1 is LNHDA, CDR2 SQIVND, per germline (reference sequence). This CDR3 has 13 amino acids. Trimming pared 11 bases from V and 6 bases from J, leaving 17 bases between. In DNA, the CDR3 is TGTGCCTCCTCCGCGGCCGGGAGCAATGAGCAGTTCTTC. Residues: CASSAAGSNEQFF.

J is TRBJ2-4 and V is TRBV4-1, with TRBD2 matching 8 bases. The CDR3 runs to 19 residues. Germline CDR1 reads MGHRA; CDR2 reads YSYEKL. V was clipped by 3 bases and J by 0 bases; unmatched bases: 13. CDR3 amino acids: CASSHSVRGGGIAKNIQYF. The CDR3 DNA sequence: TGCGCCAGCAGCCACTCGGTCCGGGGGGGCGGTATAGCCAAAAACATTCAGTACTTC.

This clonotype was found a few times. The chain employs TRBV7-2 and TRBJ1-3; 8 bases match TRBD1. Germline V gene lookup returns CDR1 SGHTA and CDR2 FQGNSA. V lost 3 bases to trimming and J lost 4 bases; unmatched junction nucleotides: 5. The CDR3 totals 15 residues. The CDR3 DNA reads TGTGCCAGCAGCTTTTTGACAGGGGCCGGAAACACCATATATTTT. It encodes CASSFLTGAGNTIYF.

Worth noting for this clonotype: A much bigger clone sits one base away, suggesting this may be a read error. The V gene is TRBV20-1, the J gene TRBJ2-5; 10 nucleotides agree with TRBD2. CDR3 length: 13 residues. CDR1 is DFQATT and CDR2 is SNEGSKA in the germline V gene (reference sequence). The CDR3 loop reads CSAKFSGRQTHYF. DNA for the CDR3: TGCAGTGCTAAGTTTAGCGGGAGGCAGACCCATTACTTC.

V and J are TRBV9 and TRBJ2-7; 8 bases map to TRBD2. The CDR3 totals 14 residues. J gave up 0 bases and V 2 bases, and 1 base lay outside the gene matches. Germline V lookup: CDR1 SGDLS, CDR2 YYNGEE. Here the CDR3 reads CASSVSGTSYEQYF. The CDR3 DNA follows: TGTGCCAGCAGCGTTAGCGGGACCTCCTACGAGCAGTACTTC.

This clonotype was observed at least ten times. The chain carries TRBV20-1 and TRBJ1-1, with D possibly TRBD1 on 6 matching bases. Germline values: CDR1 DFQATT, CDR2 SNEGSKA (reference sequence). V was cut by 0 bases and J by 0 bases, with 8 bases left in between. The CDR3 is 14 residues long. CDR3 region: CSAREDSMNTEAFF. As DNA, the CDR3 is TGCAGTGCTAGAGAGGACAGCATGAACACTGAAGCTTTCTTT.

The chain couples TRBV11-3 to TRBJ1-1; D ambiguous. The CDR3 length is 11 residues. The germline V gene encodes CDR1 SGHNT and CDR2 YENEEA. V was pared by 6 bases and J by 4 bases, with 6 bases between. The chain's CDR3 is CASSWTTEAFF. The CDR3, as DNA: TGTGCCAGCAGTTGGACCACTGAAGCTTTCTTT.

This clonotype was seen ten or more times. The rearrangement links TRBV7-3 to TRBJ2-1; D may match TRBD1 or TRBD2 (5 bases each). CDR3 length: 14 amino acids. CDR1 and CDR2 (germline): SGHTA, FQGTGA. V shed 4 bases and J shed 9 bases, with 16 bases lying between them. The CDR3 coding sequence is TGTGCCAGCAGCTCGGGACCTGTAAGGAGTGAGCAGTTCTTC. Protein product: CASSSGPVRSEQFF.